The rows below give T cell receptor beta chains drawn from one sample of a study of T-cell memory formation after mild COVID-19. TCRdb reprocessed the 5' RACE reads with MiXCR, giving one entry per CDR3 protein. The profile shows around 530,000 distinct CDR3 sequences, 20% to 25% of them singletons. Specimen: PBMCs or a T cell subset sorted from them (not recorded which). These receptors were obtained from an adult woman who had mild COVID-19 (a few samples of this study predate the infection). Cell type and time point are not known. The CDR3 runs from the conserved cysteine through the conserved F or W. The D gene is left open where the match is weak. Clone size is stated in some rows and not others, as once, few, many or a class when expanded.

abundance,d_gene,v_gene,j_gene,CDR3aa,CDR3nt
.,.,TRBV29-1,TRBJ2-3,CSVVSGPDTQYF,TGCAGCGTTGTATCAGGGCCAGATACGCAGTATTTT
once,.,TRBV21-1,TRBJ1-2,CANQRRVPYGYTF,TGTGCCAACCAGAGGCGGGTGCCATATGGCTACACCTTC
few,.,TRBV12-3/TRBV12-4,TRBJ2-3,CASSTRPVHTDTQYF,TGTGCCAGCAGTACCCGGCCCGTCCACACAGATACGCAGTATTTT
.,TRBD2,TRBV7-9,TRBJ2-1,CASSPLSGRSYNEQFF,TGTGCCAGCAGCCCCCTTAGCGGGAGATCCTACAATGAGCAGTTCTTC
.,.,TRBV20-1,TRBJ2-7,CSARDGLSAASSYEQYF,TGCAGTGCTAGAGACGGACTCTCGGCAGCGAGCTCCTACGAGCAGTACTTC
few,.,TRBV20-1,TRBJ2-7,CSALPLRGAYEQYF,TGCAGTGCTCTCCCCCTTCGAGGAGCCTACGAGCAGTACTTC
few,.,TRBV12-3/TRBV12-4,TRBJ2-7,CASSSDPYEQYF,TGTGCCAGCAGTTCCGACCCTTACGAGCAGTACTTC
.,.,TRBV11-2,TRBJ2-1,CASSLLAHYSYNEQFF,TGTGCCAGCAGCTTGCTAGCCCACTACTCCTACAATGAGCAGTTCTTC
.,.,TRBV12-3/TRBV12-4,TRBJ1-2,CASRKAGRDYGYTF,TGTGCCAGCAGAAAGGCCGGGAGAGACTATGGCTACACCTTC
few,.,TRBV19,TRBJ2-7,CASSLGDINSYEQYF,TGTGCCAGTAGTCTCGGGGACATTAACTCCTACGAGCAGTACTTC
.,TRBD2,TRBV20-1,TRBJ2-3,CSARGGRLAGGPLDTQYF,TGCAGTGCTAGAGGAGGTCGGCTAGCGGGAGGGCCGTTAGATACGCAGTATTTT
.,.,TRBV11-3,TRBJ2-5,CASSLGGGTVPQYF,TGTGCCAGCAGCTTAGGTGGGGGTACAGTCCCCCAGTACTTC
.,TRBD1,TRBV12-3/TRBV12-4,TRBJ2-1,CASGHRGASSYNEQFF,TGTGCCAGCGGCCACAGGGGCGCAAGCTCCTACAATGAGCAGTTCTTC
.,TRBD2,TRBV5-4,TRBJ2-1,CASSSGLSGRYNEQFF,TGTGCCAGCAGCTCGGGTCTTAGCGGGAGGTACAATGAGCAGTTCTTC
many,.,TRBV5-6,TRBJ2-3,CASSLDRESTDTQYF,TGTGCCAGCAGCTTGGACAGGGAGAGCACAGATACGCAGTATTTT
.,.,TRBV15,TRBJ1-6,CATSRVGGYNSPLHF,TGTGCCACCAGCAGGGTGGGGGGGTATAATTCACCCCTCCACTTT
few,.,TRBV18,TRBJ2-1,CASSPQNNEQFF,TGTGCCAGCTCACCACAGAACAATGAGCAGTTCTTC
.,TRBD2,TRBV9,TRBJ2-3,CASSAGGDTQYF,TGTGCCAGCAGCGCCGGGGGGGATACGCAGTATTTT
once,TRBD2,TRBV12-3/TRBV12-4,TRBJ2-5,CASRLLAGRETQYF,TGTGCCAGCAGGCTACTAGCGGGGCGAGAGACCCAGTACTTC
few,.,TRBV7-9,TRBJ1-3,CASSLAGSSGNTIYF,TGTGCCAGCAGCTTAGCGGGTTCCTCTGGAAACACCATATATTTT
few,.,TRBV7-6,TRBJ2-2,CASSAQRETGELFF,TGTGCCAGCAGCGCCCAGCGTGAGACCGGGGAGCTGTTTTTT
few,.,TRBV6-5,TRBJ2-2,CASRTVAAPGELFF,TGTGCCAGCAGAACAGTGGCTGCCCCCGGGGAGCTGTTTTTT
.,.,TRBV6-2/TRBV6-3,TRBJ1-1,CASGDTTEAFF,TGTGCCAGCGGGGACACCACTGAAGCTTTCTTT
few,TRBD2,TRBV5-1,TRBJ2-1,CASSRWTSGAYNEQFF,TGCGCCAGCAGCCGATGGACTAGCGGGGCTTACAATGAGCAGTTCTTC
.,TRBD2,TRBV6-4,TRBJ2-5,CASSDELAGGPGSRWETQYF,TGTGCCAGCAGTGACGAGCTAGCGGGAGGCCCGGGTTCTAGGTGGGAGACCCAGTACTTC
few,.,TRBV15,TRBJ1-1,CATSKVKTGSGRAFF,TGTGCCACCAGCAAAGTCAAAACAGGGAGTGGGAGAGCTTTCTTT
.,TRBD2,TRBV15,TRBJ2-1,CATRSPGLPDNEQFF,TGTGCCACCAGATCACCGGGACTACCCGACAATGAGCAGTTCTTC
.,.,TRBV30,TRBJ1-5,CAWGPRSALVQPQHF,TGTGCCTGGGGCCCTCGATCAGCCCTCGTTCAGCCCCAGCATTTT
few,.,TRBV12-3/TRBV12-4,TRBJ2-1,CASSHNRVYLPDEQFF,TGTGCCAGCAGCCATAACAGGGTTTATCTCCCCGATGAGCAGTTCTTC
.,TRBD2,TRBV5-1,TRBJ2-3,CASSPGLAGSIGTQYF,TGCGCCAGCAGCCCGGGACTAGCGGGCTCTATCGGGACGCAGTATTTT
few,.,TRBV6-6,TRBJ1-2,CASSPNKNRDRFDYGYTF,TGTGCCAGCAGTCCGAATAAAAACCGGGACCGCTTTGACTATGGCTACACCTTC
few,TRBD2,TRBV6-6,TRBJ2-3,CASSYPGTSRNTDTQYF,TGTGCCAGCAGTTACCCGGGGACTAGCCGTAACACAGATACGCAGTATTTT
.,.,TRBV5-1,TRBJ1-2,CASSLDWNGYTF,TGCGCCAGCAGCTTGGATTGGAATGGCTACACCTTC
few,.,TRBV6-5,TRBJ2-7,CASSYSITYEQYF,TGTGCCAGCAGTTACTCTATTACCTACGAGCAGTACTTC
few,.,TRBV7-3,TRBJ2-3,CASSLDPQAKGITQYF,TGTGCCAGCAGCTTAGATCCTCAAGCCAAAGGGATTACGCAGTATTTT
many,.,TRBV7-9,TRBJ1-4,CASSSTRRAAAGEKLFF,TGTGCCAGCAGCTCCACCCGAAGGGCCGCCGCGGGGGAAAAACTGTTTTTT
.,TRBD2,TRBV2,TRBJ2-7,CASRGGSSYEQYF,TGTGCCAGCAGAGGCGGGAGCTCCTACGAGCAGTACTTC
few,.,TRBV20-1,TRBJ2-7,CSAAGGTVSYEQYF,TGCAGTGCTGCAGGGGGGACTGTCTCCTACGAGCAGTACTTC
once,.,TRBV19,TRBJ1-2,CATQSGVNYGYTF,TGTGCCACCCAAAGCGGTGTTAACTATGGCTACACCTTC
.,TRBD2,TRBV11-2,TRBJ2-7,CASSLAASGWYEQYF,TGTGCCAGCAGCTTAGCAGCTAGCGGTTGGTACGAGCAGTACTTC